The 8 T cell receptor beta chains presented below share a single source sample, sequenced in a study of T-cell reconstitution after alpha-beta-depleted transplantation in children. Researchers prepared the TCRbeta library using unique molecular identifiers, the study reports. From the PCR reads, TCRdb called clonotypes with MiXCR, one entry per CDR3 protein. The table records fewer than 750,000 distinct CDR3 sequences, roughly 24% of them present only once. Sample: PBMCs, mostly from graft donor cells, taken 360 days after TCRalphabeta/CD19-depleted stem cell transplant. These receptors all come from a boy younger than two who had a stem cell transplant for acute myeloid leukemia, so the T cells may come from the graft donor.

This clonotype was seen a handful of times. The CDR3 DNA is TGTGCCAGCAGCCACGATCCAGGGGGGGACACTGAAGCTTTCTTT. Its translation: CASSHDPGGDTEAFF. The chain couples TRBV4-2 to TRBJ1-1; 7 nucleotides align to TRBD1. Germline V lookup: CDR1 LGHNA, CDR2 YNFKEQ. The V gene end was trimmed by 3 bases and the J gene end by 3 bases; junction bases not matched to a gene: 7. The CDR3 is 15 amino acids.

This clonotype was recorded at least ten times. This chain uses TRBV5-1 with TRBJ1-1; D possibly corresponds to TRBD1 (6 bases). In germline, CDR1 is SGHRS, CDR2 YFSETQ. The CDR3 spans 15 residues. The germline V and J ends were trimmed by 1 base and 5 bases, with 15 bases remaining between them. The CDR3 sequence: CASSLYQGRRTEAFF. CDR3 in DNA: TGCGCCAGCAGCTTGTATCAGGGGCGCAGGACTGAAGCTTTCTTT.

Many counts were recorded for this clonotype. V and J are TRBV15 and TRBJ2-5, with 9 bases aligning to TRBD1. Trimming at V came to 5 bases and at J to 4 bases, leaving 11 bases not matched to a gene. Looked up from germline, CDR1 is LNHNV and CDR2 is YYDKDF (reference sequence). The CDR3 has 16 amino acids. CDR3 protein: CATSRRDRAQRETQYF. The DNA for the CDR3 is TGTGCCACCAGCCGAAGGGACAGGGCTCAGAGAGAGACCCAGTACTTC. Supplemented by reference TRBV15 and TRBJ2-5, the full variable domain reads DAMVIQNPRYQVTQFGKPVTLSCSQTLNHNVMYWYQQKSSQAPKLLFHYYDKDFNNEADTPDNFQSRRPNTSFCFLDIRSPGLGDTAMYLCATSRRDRAQRETQYFGPGTRLLVL.

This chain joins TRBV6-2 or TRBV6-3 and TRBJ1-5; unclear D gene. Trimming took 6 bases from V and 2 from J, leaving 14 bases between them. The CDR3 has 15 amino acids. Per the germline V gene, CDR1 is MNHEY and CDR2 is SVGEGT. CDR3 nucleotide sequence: TGTGCCAGCAGCTTGATCCGTTTAGGCAATCAGCCCCAGCATTTT. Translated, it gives CASSLIRLGNQPQHF.

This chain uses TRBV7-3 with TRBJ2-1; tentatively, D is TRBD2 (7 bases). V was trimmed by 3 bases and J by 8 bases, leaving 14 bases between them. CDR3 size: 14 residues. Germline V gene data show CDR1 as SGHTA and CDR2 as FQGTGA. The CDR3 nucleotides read TGTGCCAGCAGCTTCGGGGGGCCGGGCTATGAGCAGTTCTTC. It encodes CASSFGGPGYEQFF.

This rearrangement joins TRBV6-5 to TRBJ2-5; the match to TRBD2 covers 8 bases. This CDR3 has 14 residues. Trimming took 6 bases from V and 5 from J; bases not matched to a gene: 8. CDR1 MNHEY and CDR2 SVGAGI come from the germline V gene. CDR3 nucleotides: TGTGCCAGCAGATACGGACTAGCTGCGGAGACCCAGTACTTC. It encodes CASRYGLAAETQYF.

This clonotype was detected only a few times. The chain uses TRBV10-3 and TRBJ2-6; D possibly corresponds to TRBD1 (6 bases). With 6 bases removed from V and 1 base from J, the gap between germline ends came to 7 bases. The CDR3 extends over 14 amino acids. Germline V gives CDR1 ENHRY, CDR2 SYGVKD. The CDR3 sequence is CAISQGSGANVLTF. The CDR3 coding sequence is TGTGCCATCAGCCAGGGGTCTGGGGCCAACGTCCTGACTTTC.

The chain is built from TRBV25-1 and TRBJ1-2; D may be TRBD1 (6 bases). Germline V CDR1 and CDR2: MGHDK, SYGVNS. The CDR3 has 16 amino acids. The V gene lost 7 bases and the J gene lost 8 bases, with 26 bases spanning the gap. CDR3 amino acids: CASKGGPGTPELGYTF. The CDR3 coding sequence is TGTGCCAGCAAGGGTGGGCCGGGGACACCCGAATTGGGCTACACCTTC.